The sequence of this T cell receptor (beta chain) was determined in a study of blood T cell repertoires in COVID-19. As originally analysed: Amplification with reference gene primers provided the estimates of nucleated cell counts. Profiled with immunoSEQ multiplex PCR; TCRdb holds only in-frame clones, not every one. Clonal size and the V and J genes are those of that table, whereas D and trimming came from the DNA. Seen here are about 250,000 clones, about 87% observed once, and the top ten hold approximately 1.6%. The germline V and J ends were trimmed by 1 base and 6 bases, with 15 bases remaining between them. This CDR3 comprises 15 residues. Per the germline V gene, CDR1 is GTSNPN and CDR2 is SVGIG (reference sequence). This clone was seen more than once but under ten times.

The sequenced material came from PBMCs or T cells enriched from blood (not recorded which). This chain uses TRBV30 with TRBJ2-2; tentatively, D is TRBD1 (6 bases). The TCR originated in a woman aged 45-60 years who had recovered from COVID-19. The CDR3, as DNA: TGTGCCTGGAGTGCCAGGGGCGCATACCCCGGGGAGCTGTTTTTT. It yields the protein CAWSARGAYPGELFF.